This TCR beta chain emerged from a study of T-cell memory formation after mild COVID-19. Findings and limits, study-wide: Still unconfirmed is whether the second-wave clones peaking on day 37 recognized SARS-CoV-2. CD4+ bias marked clones expanding day 15 to 37, unlike balanced contracting clones. The pre-infection memory compartment contained some responding clones, suggesting cross-reactive memory joined.

It was 5'RACE with constant-segment primers that produced the TCR alpha and TCR beta cDNA libraries, which carried sample barcodes and UMIs. TCRdb itself ran the 5' RACE reads through MiXCR, one entry per CDR3 protein. This table holds 500,000 to 550,000 distinct CDR3 sequences, about 20% found once. V was clipped by 4 bases and J by 3 bases; unmatched bases: 5. The germline V gene has CDR1 SGHRS and CDR2 YFSETQ. The CDR3 spans 15 residues. Points on this clonotype: No antigen is known for it.

The sequencing input was PBMCs or a T cell subset sorted from them (not recorded which). The rearrangement joins TRBV5-1 to TRBJ2-2, with 8 bases fitting TRBD1. The origin of this receptor is an adult woman who had mild COVID-19 (a few samples of this study predate the infection). Cell type and time point are not known. The chain's CDR3 is CASSMTGVDTGELFF. The CDR3 coding sequence is TGCGCCAGCAGCATGACAGGGGTAGACACCGGGGAGCTGTTTTTT.